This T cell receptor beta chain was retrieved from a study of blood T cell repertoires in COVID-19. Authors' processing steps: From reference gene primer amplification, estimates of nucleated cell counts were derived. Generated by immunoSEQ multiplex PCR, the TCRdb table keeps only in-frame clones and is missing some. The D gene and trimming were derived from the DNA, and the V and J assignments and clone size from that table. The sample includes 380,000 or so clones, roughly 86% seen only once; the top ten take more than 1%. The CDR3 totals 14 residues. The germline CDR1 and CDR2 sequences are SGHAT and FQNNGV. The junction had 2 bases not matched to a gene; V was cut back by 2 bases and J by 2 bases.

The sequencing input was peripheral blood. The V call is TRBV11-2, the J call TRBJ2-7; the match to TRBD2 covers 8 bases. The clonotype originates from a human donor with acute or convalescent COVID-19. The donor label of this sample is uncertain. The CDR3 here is CASSLSGGPYEQYF. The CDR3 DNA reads TGTGCCAGCAGCTTATCGGGAGGGCCCTACGAGCAGTACTTC. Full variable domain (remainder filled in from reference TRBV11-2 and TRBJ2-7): EAGVAQSPRYKIIEKRQSVAFWCNPISGHATLYWYQQILGQGPKLLIQFQNNGVVDDSQLPKDRFSAERLKGVDSTLKIQPAKLEDSAVYLCASSLSGGPYEQYFGPGTRLTVT.